This record looks at one T cell receptor (beta chain) sequence and its context. Germline CDR1 reads SGHTA; CDR2 reads FQGNSA. Trimming removed 1 base from V and 3 bases from J; junction bases left unmatched: 7. The CDR3 has 16 residues. This entry belongs to a study of blood T cells in healthy people across ages. Sample-barcoded 5' priming and a J-beta primer mix drove a second PCR of roughly 7 to 11 cycles. Every sample returned 3 million or more CDR3-containing paired-end reads. Each CDR3 protein is one row after TCRdb ran MiXCR on the 5' RACE reads. The data hold about 680,000 distinct CDR3 sequences, with 45% to 50% observed a single time. The study isolated at least 6.5 million PBMCs from each sample.

This clonotype was sampled from a woman aged 55 to 70 in good health. The specimen sequenced was blood. The V and J genes are TRBV7-2 and TRBJ2-3; 7 nucleotides line up with TRBD1. The CDR3 coding sequence is TGTGCCAGCAGCTTAGTCATTAGACAGGGTACAGATACGCAGTATTTT. It codes for CASSLVIRQGTDTQYF. The variable domain in full, with the rest retrieved from reference TRBV7-2 and TRBJ2-3, is GAGVSQSPSNKVTEKGKDVELRCDPISGHTALYWYRQSLGQGLEFLIYFQGNSAPDKSGLPSDRFSAERTGGSVSTLTIQRTQQEDSAVYLCASSLVIRQGTDTQYFGPGTRLTVL.